Following are 19 T cell receptor beta chains from one sample sequenced in a study of cytomegalovirus exposure and HLA in healthy donors. The study ran its PCR with 60 Vbeta and 13 Jbeta primers. The table came from immunoSEQ multiplex PCR; TCRdb's copy has only in-frame clones and leaves some out. The repertoire has 95,000 to 150,000 clones, under 85% of them found once; the top ten carry roughly 3.7%. Material: PBMCs. Receptors were obtained from a human donor in good health.

V usage is TRBV28 and J usage is TRBJ1-5; D may be TRBD1 (5 bases). CDR1 is MDHEN, CDR2 SYDVKM, per germline. Trimming shortened V by 4 bases and J by 1 base, and 11 bases separated the two germline ends. CDR3 length equals 15 residues. The CDR3 region is CASSYPGESNQPQHF. The DNA of the CDR3 is TGTGCCAGCAGTTATCCGGGGGAAAGCAATCAGCCCCAGCATTTT.

V and J are TRBV7-6 and TRBJ1-6; 10 nucleotides line up with TRBD1. The V gene's germline CDR1 is SGHVS and CDR2 FNYEAQ. The CDR3 is made up of 18 amino acids. Trimming removed 5 bases from V and 1 base from J; junction bases left unmatched: 8. In DNA, the CDR3 is TGTGCCAGCAGCGCCGCCAGACAGGGGGCATCCTATAATTCACCCCTCCACTTT. Protein: CASSAARQGASYNSPLHF.

The chain employs TRBV4-1 and TRBJ2-4, with a possible D match to TRBD2 (5 bases). Trimming cost V 3 bases and J 1 base, with 10 bases left between them. The CDR3 loop spans 15 amino acids. Germline CDR1 is MGHRA and CDR2 is YSYEKL. The CDR3 loop reads CASSQYGNAKNIQYF. In nucleotides, the CDR3 is TGCGCCAGCAGCCAGTACGGGAACGCCAAAAACATTCAGTACTTC.

The J gene is TRBJ1-1, the V gene TRBV28; perhaps TRBD1 as D (6 bases). Between the trimmed V and J ends, which lost 4 bases and 5 bases, there was a span of 17 bases. CDR1 is MDHEN and CDR2 is SYDVKM in the germline V gene. The CDR3 is 15 residues long. CDR3 coding DNA: TGTGCCAGCAGTTCACAGGGTGCCGGCATGACTGAAGCTTTCTTT. Translating it yields CASSSQGAGMTEAFF.

V and J are TRBV5-6 and TRBJ2-5; D is possibly TRBD2 (5 bases). Per germline, CDR1 SGHDT and CDR2 YYEEEE. The CDR3 is 16 residues long. V lost 1 base, J lost 2 bases, and 15 bases lay in between. The CDR3 DNA is TGTGCCAGCAGCTTGCTGGGTCATCAGCGGCAAGAGACCCAGTACTTC. Its translation is CASSLLGHQRQETQYF.

This sequence joins TRBV6-5 and TRBJ2-7; possibly TRBD1 for D (6 bases). Germline V gene sequence: CDR1 MNHEY, CDR2 SVGAGI. V was trimmed by 6 bases and J by 5 bases, leaving 17 bases between them. The CDR3 sequence is 14 residues long. This CDR3 is CASRPGRTVHEQYF. The CDR3 nucleotides read TGTGCCAGCAGACCCGGTCGGACAGTGCACGAGCAGTACTTC.

This clone was picked up a small number of times. DNA of the CDR3: TGTGCCAGCAGCTTATATCGGGACAGGGGCCACACCGGTGGCTACACCTTC. Translation gives CASSLYRDRGHTGGYTF. The V and J genes are TRBV7-8 and TRBJ1-2; 10 bases align to TRBD1. Germline-derived CDR1 and CDR2 are SGHVS and FQNEAQ. CDR3 length: 17 amino acids. J gave up 7 bases and V 2 bases, and 13 bases lay outside the gene matches. The whole variable domain, remainder taken from reference TRBV7-8 and TRBJ1-2, is GAGVSQSPRYKVAKRGQDVALRCDPISGHVSLFWYQQALGQGPEFLTYFQNEAQLDKSGLPSDRFFAERPEGSVSTLKIQRTQQEDSAVYLCASSLYRDRGHTGGYTFGSGTRLTVV.

This clone was counted a few times. This rearrangement joins TRBV28 to TRBJ2-7; D is unresolved. The germline V gene has CDR1 MDHEN and CDR2 SYDVKM. The CDR3 is made up of 14 amino acids. V was clipped by 2 bases and J by 0 bases, with 8 bases between them. The CDR3 protein is CASSLMANSYEQYF. The CDR3 coding sequence is TGTGCCAGCAGTTTAATGGCCAACTCCTACGAGCAGTACTTC.

The chain couples TRBV18 to TRBJ1-1; D is undetermined. The CDR3 covers 15 residues. CDR1 and CDR2 (germline): KGHSH, LQKENI. The ends were cut back, 3 bases at V and 4 bases at J, with 15 bases in the middle. CDR3 sequence reads: CASSPPRRAGTEAFF. DNA for the CDR3: TGTGCCAGCTCACCCCCCAGGAGGGCGGGCACTGAAGCTTTCTTT. Full variable domain (missing parts from reference TRBV18 and TRBJ1-1): NAGVMQNPRHLVRRRGQEARLRCSPMKGHSHVYWYRQLPEEGLKFMVYLQKENIIDESGMPKERFSAEFPKEGPSILRIQQVVRGDSAAYFCASSPPRRAGTEAFFGQGTRLTVV.

This clone was observed a few times. This chain links TRBV2 with TRBJ1-5; 7 nucleotides line up with TRBD1. CDR3 length: 13 residues. CDR1 and CDR2 (germline): SNHLY, FYNNEI. V dropped 4 bases and J dropped 9; count of bases not matched to a gene: 6. In DNA, the CDR3 is TGTGCCAGCAGTGGGATCCGGGACAGGCCCCAGCATTTT. This translates into CASSGIRDRPQHF.

The chain employs TRBV7-2 and TRBJ1-4; TRBD1 agrees at 8 bases. This CDR3 contains 15 residues. Per germline, CDR1 SGHTA and CDR2 FQGNSA. V gave up 5 bases and J gave up 7 bases; unmatched junction bases: 9. As DNA, the CDR3 is TGTGCCAGCAGCCCGAGGACAGGGAGGGGTGAAAAACTGTTTTTT. Translated, it gives CASSPRTGRGEKLFF. Based on the CDR3 plus reference TRBV7-2 and TRBJ1-4, the full variable domain is GAGVSQSPSNKVTEKGKDVELRCDPISGHTALYWYRQSLGQGLEFLIYFQGNSAPDKSGLPSDRFSAERTGGSVSTLTIQRTQQEDSAVYLCASSPRTGRGEKLFFGSGTQLSVL.

This clone was detected a few times. The genes are TRBV5-4 and TRBJ2-2; possible D gene TRBD1, 5 bases. The germline V gene has CDR1 SGHNT and CDR2 YYREEE (reference sequence). Trimming stripped 2 bases from V and 2 bases from J, with 10 bases between. CDR3 length: 15 residues. CDR3 region: CASSFDSYNTGELFF. The CDR3 DNA is TGTGCCAGCAGCTTCGACAGCTATAACACCGGGGAGCTGTTTTTT.

The chain employs TRBV5-4 and TRBJ1-5; no clear D gene. With 1 base removed from V and 7 bases from J, the gap between germline ends came to 9 bases. The V gene's germline CDR1 is SGHNT and CDR2 YYREEE (reference sequence). The CDR3 is 13 residues long. The CDR3 DNA sequence: TGTGCCAGCAGCTTGTGGGGAGAGCAGCCCCAGCATTTT. Protein: CASSLWGEQPQHF.

The chain combines TRBV6-6 with TRBJ1-1, with 10 bases aligning to TRBD1. Germline CDR1 is MNHNY and CDR2 is SVGAGI (reference sequence). The CDR3 runs 16 residues. J was trimmed by 4 bases and V by 2 bases; bases with no gene match: 7. The CDR3 region has the DNA TGTGCCAGCAGTTACCACCCGACAGGGGGCGGCACTGAAGCTTTCTTT. Translated, it gives CASSYHPTGGGTEAFF.

V usage is TRBV7-8 and J usage is TRBJ2-2; D not certain. The length of the CDR3 is 15 residues. Germline V CDR1 and CDR2: SGHVS, FQNEAQ. Trimming took 5 bases from V and 1 from J, leaving 11 bases between them. For the CDR3, the DNA is TGTGCCAGCAGCCCATGGGCACTGAACACCGGGGAGCTGTTTTTT. Translated: CASSPWALNTGELFF.

The V gene is TRBV6-1, the J gene TRBJ1-1, with D perhaps TRBD1 (6 bases). Germline loops: CDR1 MNHNS, CDR2 SASEGT. The CDR3 runs to 13 residues. V lost 5 bases and J 3 bases, leaving 10 bases between the germline ends. For the CDR3, the DNA is TGTGCCAGCAGTAGCAACAGGGACACTGAAGCTTTCTTT. Amino acid sequence: CASSSNRDTEAFF.

Details on this clone: The sample has other DNA sequences that encode this CDR3 too. The V and J genes are TRBV10-1 and TRBJ2-1; 11 bases are shared with TRBD1. Germline loops: CDR1 WNHNN, CDR2 SYGVQD (reference sequence). The CDR3 is 15 amino acids. Trimming took 6 bases from V and 6 from J; bases not matched to a gene: 7. The CDR3 region is CASRRDRGKSNEQFF. The CDR3 DNA reads as TGCGCCAGCAGACGGGACAGGGGGAAATCCAATGAGCAGTTCTTC.

J is TRBJ2-7 and V is TRBV2, with TRBD1 identical over 7 bases. This CDR3 comprises 13 residues. Per the germline V gene, CDR1 is SNHLY and CDR2 is FYNNEI. The V and J ends lost 1 base and 5 bases, in that order; junction bases with no gene match: 2. In DNA form, the CDR3 reads TGTGCCAGCAGTGAAGTAACAGGGGACGAGCAGTACTTC. Protein sequence: CASSEVTGDEQYF.

In DNA form, the CDR3 reads TGTGCCAGCAGCTTACGACAGATAGGCGGGGAGCTGTTTTTT. Translation: CASSLRQIGGELFF. The chain uses TRBV7-3 and TRBJ2-2; tentative D call: TRBD1 (5 bases). Germline values: CDR1 SGHTA, CDR2 FQGTGA. The CDR3 spans 14 residues. V shed 2 bases and J shed 7 bases, with 11 bases lying between them.